This T cell receptor beta chain derives from a study of immune aging and cytomegalovirus after organ transplant (dated by TCRdb to the early 2020s). Study-wide context: All transplant recipients received three-drug immunosuppression with prednisone, tacrolimus, and mycophenolate. What the work shows at the level of the full study, not this receptor alone: A larger share of large clones was made up of TEMRA cells, and in the seven largest clones (approximately 2,000 cells) aged and TEMRA cells were gained while TCM cells were lost. Since the sequencing data did not include a CD57 measurement, a conservative gene-based definition of aging was used in its place. Post-transplant increases in aged-phenotype cells were observed regardless of clone size, following viremia and occurring earlier in large clones (days 200-264) than in small clones.

The library was obtained by single-cell sequencing. The listed sequencing device is Illumina NovaSeq 6000. For cell capture and library preparation, the team used the BD Rhapsody Targeted mRNA and AbSeq Reagent Kit in a microwell format. Libraries covered TCR, sample tags, AbSeq, and targeted mRNA from the Human T-Cell Expression Panel plus custom TOX and TOX2 primers. Libraries were sequenced on an Illumina NovaSeq. On the authors' methods: The analysis covered about 10,000 cells in total, of which approximately 7,100 were CD8 T cells and 4494 were CD8 T cells with an identifiable TCR CDR3. The BD Rhapsody Targeted Analysis Pipeline, including V(D)J processing, was run on the Seven Bridges Genomics platform to process the raw data. Quality control, Sample Tag demultiplexing with Lex-BDSMK, clone identification with VDJ Explorer, and Seurat clustering were performed in SeqGeq 1.6.0. Clones making up <1% of CD8 T cells were classified as non-expanded, and clones making up >2.5% of the sample were classified as clonal expansions. TCRdb's own reprocessing of the public reads used fastp at Q25 and MiXCR and kept productive beta chains. Rows matching on CDR3 protein sequence are summarized as one entry with the most common DNA and genes. The V and J calls here are based on TCRdb, not the publication. Present in this sample are about 21,000 distinct CDR3 sequences, just over 35% of which were seen just once. The top ten clones comprise 20% to 30% of the sample.

Taken with the paper, the label for time point translates to: five sample-tagged time points from pre-transplant (day -1) to day 368 post-transplant, pooled. Thawed PBMC were stimulated with a CMV IE-1 overlapping peptide library for about 13 hours, with no transport inhibitors added. After thawing, cells were rested overnight and were then stimulated in R10 medium with CD28/CD49d costimulation. The IE-1 peptide library consisted of 15-amino-acid peptides overlapping by 11 amino acids. Samples from each time point were barcoded using BD Single-Cell Multiplexing Kit Sample Tags, then pooled and stained with oligo-conjugated anti-CD45RA and sorting antibodies. A BD FACSAria III was used to sort CMV-responsive CD8+CD137+ and CD4+CD154+ T cells at 4-way purity. Blood samples were drawn into EDTA vacutainers and processed by Ficoll gradient within 1-24 hours. The junction carries 18 bases between V and J, which are trimmed by 3 bases and 0 bases respectively. The CDR1 and CDR2 encoded by the germline V gene are SGHDN and FVKESK. From the cysteine up to the phenylalanine, the CDR3 has a length of 18 residues. Only the CDR3 region is kept as DNA, spanning 54 bases read in frame from base 1.

For this clonotype: The clone's antigen remains unknown. No clone much larger than this one lies a single base away; base qualities are absent.

This chain is built from TRBV14 and TRBJ2-1; the D gene cannot be named for sure. The input for sequencing was CMV peptide-activated CD4+ and CD8+ T cells sorted from blood, taken at five time points, pooled. The intended sense of this specimen's cell subset or site label: sorted CD8+CD137+ and CD4+CD154+ T cells after about 12 h CMV IE-1 peptide stimulation. The sequence was collected from a female donor who had a heart transplant and CMV viremia. At the DNA level, the sequence is TGTGCCAGCAGCCATGAAACGAGTGGAGTTCTCTCCTACAATGAGCAGTTCTTC. Translated, it reads CASSHETSGVLSYNEQFF.